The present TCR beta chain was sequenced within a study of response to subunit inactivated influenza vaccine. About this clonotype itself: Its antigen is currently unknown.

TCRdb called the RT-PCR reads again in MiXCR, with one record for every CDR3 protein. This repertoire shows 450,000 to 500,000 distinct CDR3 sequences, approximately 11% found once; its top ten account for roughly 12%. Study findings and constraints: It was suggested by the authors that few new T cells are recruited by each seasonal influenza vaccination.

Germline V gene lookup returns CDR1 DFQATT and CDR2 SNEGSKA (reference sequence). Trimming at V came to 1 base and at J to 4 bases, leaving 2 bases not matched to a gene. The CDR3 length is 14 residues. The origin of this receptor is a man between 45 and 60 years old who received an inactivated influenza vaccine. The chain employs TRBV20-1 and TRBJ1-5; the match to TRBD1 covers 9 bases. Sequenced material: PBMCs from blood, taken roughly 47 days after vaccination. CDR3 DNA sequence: TGCAGTGCTAGAGCCGGGACAGGGAATCAGCCCCAGCATTTT. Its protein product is CSARAGTGNQPQHF.